This T cell receptor beta chain appears in the sequencing data of a study of blood T cell repertoires in COVID-19. Overall study: Donors in the United States, Italy and Spain gave samples during acute or convalescent COVID-19. Nucleic acid was either cDNA or gDNA, and it came from T cells, B-cell-depleted T cells, or PBMCs.

Per the study methods: It was from reference gene primer amplification that nucleated cell counts were estimated. This table comes from immunoSEQ multiplex PCR, and its TCRdb copy is limited to in-frame clones, with some not included. V, J and clone size reflect that table, while D and trimming were determined from the DNA. This sample carries roughly 220,000 clones, 84% of them seen once, and the ten largest clones take approximately 5%. This clone was seen a few times. In germline, CDR1 is SGHDT, CDR2 YYEEEE. Trimming took 4 bases from V and 5 from J; bases not matched to a gene: 7. The CDR3 runs to 14 residues.

Sequencing was done on a sample of peripheral blood. The gene calls are TRBV5-6 and TRBJ2-5, with 8 positions matching TRBD2. The sequence was obtained from a woman aged 60-70 years who had recovered from COVID-19. Here the CDR3 DNA reads TGTGCCAGCAGCCCGGGGGGGATATATGAGACCCAGTACTTC. This gives the protein CASSPGGIYETQYF.